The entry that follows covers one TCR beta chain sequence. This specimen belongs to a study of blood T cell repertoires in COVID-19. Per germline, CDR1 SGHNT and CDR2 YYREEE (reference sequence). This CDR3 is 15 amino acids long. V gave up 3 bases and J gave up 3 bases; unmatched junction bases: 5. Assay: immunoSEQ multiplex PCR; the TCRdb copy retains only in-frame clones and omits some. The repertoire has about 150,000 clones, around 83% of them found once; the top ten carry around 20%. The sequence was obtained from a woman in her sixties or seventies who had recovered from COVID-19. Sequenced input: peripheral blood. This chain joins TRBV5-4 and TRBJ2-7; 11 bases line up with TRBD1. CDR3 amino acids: CASSSGTGGSYEQYF. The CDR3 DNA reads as TGTGCCAGCAGCTCCGGGACAGGGGGAAGCTACGAGCAGTACTTC. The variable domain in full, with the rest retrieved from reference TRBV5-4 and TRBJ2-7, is ETGVTQSPTHLIKTRGQQVTLRCSSQSGHNTVSWYQQALGQGPQFIFQYYREEENGRGNFPPRFSGLQFPNYSSELNVNALELDDSALYLCASSSGTGGSYEQYFGPGTRLTVT.